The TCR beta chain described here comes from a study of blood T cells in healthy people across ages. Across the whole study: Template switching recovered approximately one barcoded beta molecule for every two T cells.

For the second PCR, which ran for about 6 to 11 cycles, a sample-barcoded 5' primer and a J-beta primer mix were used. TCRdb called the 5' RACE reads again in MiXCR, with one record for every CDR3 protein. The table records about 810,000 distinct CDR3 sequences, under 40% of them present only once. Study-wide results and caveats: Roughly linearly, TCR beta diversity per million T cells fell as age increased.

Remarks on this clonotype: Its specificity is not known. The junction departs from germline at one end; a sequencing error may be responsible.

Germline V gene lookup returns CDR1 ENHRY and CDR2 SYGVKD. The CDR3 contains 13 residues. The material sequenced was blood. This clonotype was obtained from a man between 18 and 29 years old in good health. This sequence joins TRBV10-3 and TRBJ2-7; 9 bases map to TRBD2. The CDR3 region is CAIAGGTAYEHYF. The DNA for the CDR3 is TGTGCCATCGCGGGGGGGACTGCCTACGAGCATTACTTC.